Below are 10 T cell receptor beta chains sequenced from a single sample in a study of identical twins. TCRdb redid the calling of the 5' RACE reads with MiXCR, one entry per CDR3 protein. The sample lists 700,000 or so distinct CDR3 sequences, 8.6% seen once, with roughly 0.9% in the top ten. These data are also associated with another study on yellow fever vaccine responses in identical twins.

Input material: PBMCs. These receptors all stem from a woman under 30 in good health.

This clonotype showed up many times. The chain links TRBV7-9 to TRBJ2-7, with D unclear. Trimming shortened V by 1 base and J by 2 bases, and 9 bases separated the two germline ends. The length of the CDR3 is 14 residues. In germline, CDR1 is SEHNR, CDR2 FQNEAQ (reference sequence). The CDR3 protein is CASSLGTPTYEQYF. The CDR3 coding sequence is TGTGCCAGCAGCTTAGGGACGCCGACCTACGAGCAGTACTTC. Looking up the rest from reference TRBV7-9 and TRBJ2-7 gives the full variable domain: DTGVSQNPRHKITKRGQNVTFRCDPISEHNRLYWYRQTLGQGPEFLTYFQNEAQLEKSRLLSDRFSAERPKGSFSTLEIQRTEQGDSAMYLCASSLGTPTYEQYFGPGTRLTVT.

This clonotype was seen a few times. The J gene is TRBJ2-7, the V gene TRBV4-2, with D possibly matching TRBD2 (6 bases). Germline V gene data show CDR1 as LGHNA and CDR2 as YNFKEQ. The V and J ends lost 3 bases and 0 bases respectively, with 12 bases between them. The CDR3 runs to 15 residues. In DNA form, the CDR3 reads TGTGCCAGCAGCCAGATAGCGGAGACCTCCTACGAGCAGTACTTC. This translates into CASSQIAETSYEQYF.

This chain connects TRBV5-1 to TRBJ2-3; D gene uncertain. Germline values: CDR1 SGHRS, CDR2 YFSETQ. This CDR3 contains 15 residues. V lost 4 bases and J lost 6, with 18 bases in between. The CDR3 region is CASSQTVGIVDTQYF. CDR3 bases: TGCGCCAGCAGCCAAACTGTTGGTATCGTTGATACGCAGTATTTT.

This clonotype occurred many times. The chain is built from TRBV5-1 and TRBJ2-7; D ambiguous. With 4 bases removed from V and 4 bases from J, the gap between germline ends came to 12 bases. The germline gives CDR1 SGHRS, CDR2 YFSETQ. The CDR3 consists of 13 residues. CDR3 protein: CASSQFLGYEQYF. DNA for the CDR3: TGCGCCAGCAGCCAGTTTTTGGGGTACGAGCAGTACTTC.

This clonotype was counted only a few times. A junction end diverges from the germline sequence, so it may reflect a read error. The V and J genes are TRBV12-3 or TRBV12-4 and TRBJ2-7, with TRBD1 identical over 7 bases. The CDR3 is 14 residues long. In DNA form, the CDR3 reads TGTGCCAGCAGTTCAGACAGGGCCCCTTCCATGCCCAACTTC. This gives the protein CASSSDRAPSMPNF.

V is TRBV11-2 and J is TRBJ1-3; 7 bases line up with TRBD1. Trimming cost V 8 bases and J 3 bases; bases outside gene matches: 1. Germline CDR1 and CDR2: SGHAT and FQNNGV. CDR3 length: 12 amino acids. CDR3 sequence reads: CASRQGGNTIYF. Here the CDR3 DNA reads TGTGCCAGCCGACAGGGTGGAAACACCATATATTTT.

This chain's CDR3 is CASSPPWGIRYEQYF. The CDR3 DNA reads as TGTGCCAGCAGTCCGCCCTGGGGGATTCGGTACGAGCAGTACTTC. V is TRBV11-1 and J is TRBJ2-7; D possibly matches TRBD1 or TRBD2 (5 bases each). This CDR3 contains 15 residues. Germline CDR1 SGHAT, CDR2 FQDESV (reference sequence). V dropped 6 bases and J dropped 4 bases, with 19 bases sitting between them.

The sample holds a few counts of this clonotype. V is TRBV20-1 and J is TRBJ2-1; TRBD2 is a possible D gene (5 bases). There are 12 residues in the CDR3. Trimming removed 6 bases at V and 5 bases at J, with 11 bases between. CDR1 and CDR2 (germline): DFQATT, SNEGSKA (reference sequence). CDR3 region: CSARTGNNEQFF. The CDR3, as DNA: TGCAGTGCCCGGACTGGCAACAATGAGCAGTTCTTC.

The chain couples TRBV19 to TRBJ2-7; D gene uncertain. V lost 5 bases and J lost 6, with 14 bases in between. Germline CDR1 is LNHDA and CDR2 is SQIVND (reference sequence). The CDR3 contains 13 residues. The CDR3 DNA follows: TGTGCCAGTAGTGCAAAAACTGCGCGCGAGCAGTACTTC. Its translation is CASSAKTAREQYF. The full variable domain, completed using reference TRBV19 and TRBJ2-7, is DGGITQSPKYLFRKEGQNVTLSCEQNLNHDAMYWYRQDPGQGLRLIYYSQIVNDFQKGDIAEGYSVSREKKESFPLTVTSAQKNPTAFYLCASSAKTAREQYFGPGTRLTVT.

This clonotype was seen only a few times. The chain links TRBV29-1 to TRBJ2-5; 9 positions agree with TRBD2. CDR1 SQVTM and CDR2 ANQGSEA come from the germline V gene. The CDR3 extends over 14 amino acids. V shed 3 bases, J shed 5 bases, and the junction held 7 bases outside the gene matches. DNA for the CDR3: TGCAGCGTTGACGAACTAGCGGGCTATGAGACCCAGTACTTC. Protein sequence: CSVDELAGYETQYF.